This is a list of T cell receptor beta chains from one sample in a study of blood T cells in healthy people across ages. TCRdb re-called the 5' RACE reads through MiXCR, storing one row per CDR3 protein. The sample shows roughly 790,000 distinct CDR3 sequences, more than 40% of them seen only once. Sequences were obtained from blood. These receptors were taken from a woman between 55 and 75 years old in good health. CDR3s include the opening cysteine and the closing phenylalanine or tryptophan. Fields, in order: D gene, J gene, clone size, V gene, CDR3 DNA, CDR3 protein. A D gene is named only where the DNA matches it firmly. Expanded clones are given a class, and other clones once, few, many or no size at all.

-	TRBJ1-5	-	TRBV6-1	TGTGCCAGCAGTAGAGCCGGAGGGCCTCAGCCCCAGCATTTT	CASSRAGGPQPQHF
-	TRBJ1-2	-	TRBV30	TGTGCCTGGAGTGTAGGAGTAGGCTATGGCTACACATTC	CAWSVGVGYGYTF
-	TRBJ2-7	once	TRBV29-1	TGCAGCGTTGAAGGGTCCGTTAGCCGTGGGGACGAGCAGTACTTC	CSVEGSVSRGDEQYF
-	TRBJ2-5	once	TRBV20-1	TGTTCCCTTGGAGGGCCCCTGGAGGAGACCCAGTACTTC	CSLGGPLEETQYF
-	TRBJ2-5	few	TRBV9	TGTGCCAGCAGCGTATGGGCAGAGGAGACCCAGTACTTC	CASSVWAEETQYF
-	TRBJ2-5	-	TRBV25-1	TGTGCCAGCAGTGAGCTAGATCGCGAGACCCAGTACTTC	CASSELDRETQYF
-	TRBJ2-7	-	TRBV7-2	TGTGCCAGCAGCTCGGGCCCCAGTGGTTTGGCCTACGAGCAGTACTTC	CASSSGPSGLAYEQYF
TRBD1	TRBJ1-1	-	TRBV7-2	TGTGCCAGCAGCAGCCGACAGGGGGCGGGCACTGAAGCTTTCTTT	CASSSRQGAGTEAFF
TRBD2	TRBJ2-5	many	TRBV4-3	TGCGCCAGCAGCCAAGAGGGCGAGAGCGGGGGAGAGACCCAGTACTTC	CASSQEGESGGETQYF
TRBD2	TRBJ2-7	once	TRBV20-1	TGCAGTGCTAGAGCCACTAGCGGGAGGTACGAGCAGTACTTC	CSARATSGRYEQYF
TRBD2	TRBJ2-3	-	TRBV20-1	TGCAGTGCTAAGCTAGCGGGGAGACCCTCAGATACGCAGTATTTT	CSAKLAGRPSDTQYF
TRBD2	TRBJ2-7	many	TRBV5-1	TGCGCCAGCAGCTTGGCTAGCGGGAGCTACGAGCAGTACTTC	CASSLASGSYEQYF
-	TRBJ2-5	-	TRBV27	TGTGCCAGCAGCCTCAAAACGGAAGAGACCCAGTACTTC	CASSLKTEETQYF
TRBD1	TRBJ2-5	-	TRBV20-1	TGCAGTGCAACACAGGGGAATGCTGGAGAGACCCAGTACTTC	CSATQGNAGETQYF
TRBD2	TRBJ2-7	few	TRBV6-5	TGTGCCAGCAGTTACATTCTAGCGGCCTCCTACGAGCAGTACTTC	CASSYILAASYEQYF
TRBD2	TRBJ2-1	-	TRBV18	TGTGCCAGCTCACCCGAAGCGGGAGTACAGAATGAGCAGTTCTTC	CASSPEAGVQNEQFF
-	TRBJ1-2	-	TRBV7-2	TGTGCCAGCAGCTTATACGGGTGGAGTGGCTACACCTTC	CASSLYGWSGYTF
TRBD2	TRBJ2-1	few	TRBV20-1	TGCAGTGCTAGTGGGGGACTAGCGGGGAAAAATACGTACAATGAGCAGTTCTTC	CSASGGLAGKNTYNEQFF
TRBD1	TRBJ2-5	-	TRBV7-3	TGTGCCAGCAGCTACACAGGGGGTTTCAATGAGCAGTACTTC	CASSYTGGFNEQYF
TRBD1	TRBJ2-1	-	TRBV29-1	TGCAGCGTTGAACGGGGGACAGGCCGCTACAATGAGCAGTTCTTC	CSVERGTGRYNEQFF